This T cell receptor beta chain was profiled in a study of blood T cell repertoires in COVID-19. As for the study in general: The study drew acute and convalescent COVID-19 samples from the United States, Italy and Spain. In each case, the material was cDNA or gDNA derived from T cells, B-cell-depleted T cells, or PBMCs.

This clone was recorded only once. The length of the CDR3 is 13 residues. The V gene end was trimmed by 11 bases and the J gene end by 7 bases; junction bases not matched to a gene: 10. Germline V lookup: CDR1 MDHEN, CDR2 SYDVKM. Source study methods: How many nucleated cells were present was estimated from reference gene primer amplification. Clones were read by immunoSEQ multiplex PCR, and TCRdb kept only the in-frame ones, dropping some. The V and J calls and clone size are taken from that table; D and trimming were inferred from the DNA. The sample has around 15,000 clones, roughly 82% seen once. The V gene is TRBV28, the J gene TRBJ2-7, with 11 positions matching TRBD1. This TCR was recovered from a man aged 80 or over with active COVID-19. Material for sequencing was peripheral blood. This CDR3 reads CAGTDRGRREQYF. Written as DNA, the CDR3 is TGTGCCGGCACGGACAGGGGGCGCCGAGAGCAGTACTTC.